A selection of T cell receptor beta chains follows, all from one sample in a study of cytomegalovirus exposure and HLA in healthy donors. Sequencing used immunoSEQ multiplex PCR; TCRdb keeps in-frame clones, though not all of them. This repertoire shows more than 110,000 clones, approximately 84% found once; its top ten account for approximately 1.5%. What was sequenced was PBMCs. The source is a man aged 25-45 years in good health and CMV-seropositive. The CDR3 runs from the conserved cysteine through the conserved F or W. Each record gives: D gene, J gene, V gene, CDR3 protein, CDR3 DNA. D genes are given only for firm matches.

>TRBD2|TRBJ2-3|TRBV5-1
CASSLTTSGSTDTQYF
TGCGCCAGCAGCTTAACGACTAGCGGGAGTACAGATACGCAGTATTTT
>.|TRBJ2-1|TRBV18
CASSPAARLLNNEQFF
TGTGCCAGCTCACCAGCCGCGCGTCTGCTCAACAATGAGCAGTTCTTC
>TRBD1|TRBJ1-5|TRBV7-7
CASSRTYRGQPQHF
TGTGCCAGCAGTCGAACTTACAGGGGTCAGCCCCAGCATTTT
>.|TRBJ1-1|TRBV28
CASSWEGETEAFF
TGTGCCAGCAGTTGGGAGGGGGAGACTGAAGCTTTCTTT
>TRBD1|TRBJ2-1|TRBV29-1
CSAPRTGGWQFF
TGCAGCGCTCCTCGGACAGGCGGATGGCAGTTCTTC
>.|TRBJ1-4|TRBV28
CASSFGATNEKLFF
TGTGCCAGCAGTTTCGGTGCAACTAATGAAAAACTGTTTTTT
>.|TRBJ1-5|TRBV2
CASNPDSQNQPQHF
TGTGCCAGCAACCCGGACAGCCAAAATCAGCCCCAGCATTTT
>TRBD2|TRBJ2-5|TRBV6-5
CASGRAGVGETQYF
TGTGCCAGCGGGCGGGCGGGAGTGGGAGAGACCCAGTACTTC
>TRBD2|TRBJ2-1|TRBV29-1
CSGWTSGRHEQFF
TGCAGCGGGTGGACTAGCGGGAGGCATGAGCAGTTCTTC
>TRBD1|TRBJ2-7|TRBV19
CASSIIGTVSYEQYF
TGTGCCAGTAGTATAATCGGGACAGTCTCCTACGAGCAGTACTTC